These T cell receptor beta chains were read from a single sample in a study of CD8 T cells in Susac syndrome. Using its own MiXCR run on the immunoSEQ multiplex PCR reads, TCRdb lists one record per CDR3 protein. The data contain roughly 250,000 distinct CDR3 sequences, around 96% of them seen just once; the ten biggest clones take up around 0.093%. Material for sequencing was CD4+ T cells from PBMCs. All receptors derive from a human donor with Susac syndrome. The CDR3 runs from the conserved cysteine through the conserved F or W. The order of the fields is clone size, V gene, D gene, J gene, CDR3 DNA, CDR3 protein. The D gene is left open where the match is weak. Clone size is given for some rows only: seen once, a few or many times, or a class if the clone is expanded.

size: -; V: TRBV11-2; D: TRBD1; J: TRBJ1-1; DNA: TGTGCCAGCAGCCCTACAAGGGGGCTGAACACTGAAGCTTTCTTT; CDR3: CASSPTRGLNTEAFF
size: once; V: TRBV24-1; D: TRBD1; J: TRBJ2-7; DNA: TGTGCCACCGGGACAGGGGGCGGGGACGAGCAGTACTTC; CDR3: CATGTGGGDEQYF
size: -; V: TRBV7-9; D: -; J: TRBJ1-1; DNA: TGTGCCAGCAGCTCAGTACTTTCAAACACTGAAGCTTTCTTT; CDR3: CASSSVLSNTEAFF
size: -; V: TRBV5-1; D: -; J: TRBJ2-3; DNA: TGCGCCAGCAGCTTGGATGGAGGGGGCTTGGATACGCAGTATTTT; CDR3: CASSLDGGGLDTQYF
size: -; V: TRBV18; D: -; J: TRBJ2-7; DNA: TGTGCCAGCTCACCAGCGGTCAGGGTATACGAGCAGTACTTC; CDR3: CASSPAVRVYEQYF
size: -; V: TRBV7-2; D: -; J: TRBJ2-5; DNA: TGTGCCAGCAGCTTAGCGCTCCGGCTAGGTACAATGACCCAGTACTTC; CDR3: CASSLALRLGTMTQYF
size: -; V: TRBV12-5; D: -; J: TRBJ1-5; DNA: TGTGCTAGTGGTTTGTGGGTTGGGGGGGCGACTCAGCCCCAGCATTTT; CDR3: CASGLWVGGATQPQHF
size: -; V: TRBV12-3/TRBV12-4; D: TRBD1; J: TRBJ2-1; DNA: TGTGCCAGTGTGACAGGGGGCCTTTCCTACAATGAGCAGTTCTTC; CDR3: CASVTGGLSYNEQFF
size: -; V: TRBV28; D: -; J: TRBJ2-1; DNA: TGTGCCAGCACCTTCGCGATCTCGTCCTCCTACAATGAGCAGTTCTTC; CDR3: CASTFAISSSYNEQFF
size: -; V: TRBV20-1; D: -; J: TRBJ2-3; DNA: TGCAGTGCCATTACTAGCTTTGGAACAGATACGCAGTATTTT; CDR3: CSAITSFGTDTQYF
size: once; V: TRBV6-5; D: -; J: TRBJ2-1; DNA: TGTGCCAGCAGACCCGGTAGCTCCTACAATGAGCAGTTCTTC; CDR3: CASRPGSSYNEQFF
size: -; V: TRBV20-1; D: -; J: TRBJ2-7; DNA: TGCAGTGTCCTCCCCGCACAGACCTACGAGCAGTACTTC; CDR3: CSVLPAQTYEQYF
size: -; V: TRBV6-5; D: -; J: TRBJ1-2; DNA: TGTGCCAGCAGTTACTCGATGCCCGCAGGGGCCTATGGCTACACCTTC; CDR3: CASSYSMPAGAYGYTF
size: once; V: TRBV6-1; D: -; J: TRBJ2-5; DNA: TGTGCCAGCAGGAGGACGGTTATACAAGAGACCCAGTACTTC; CDR3: CASRRTVIQETQYF
size: once; V: TRBV20-1; D: -; J: TRBJ2-7; DNA: TGCAGTCCCCACCCCGCGGGCTCGAGCGAGCAGTACTTC; CDR3: CSPHPAGSSEQYF
size: -; V: TRBV13; D: TRBD2; J: TRBJ2-7; DNA: TGTGCCAGCACAGTAGCGGGTAAAGACTCCTACGAGCAGTACTTC; CDR3: CASTVAGKDSYEQYF
size: -; V: TRBV19; D: TRBD2; J: TRBJ2-1; DNA: TGTGCCAGTAGTTGGACTAGCGGGAGAAACAATGAGCAGTTCTTC; CDR3: CASSWTSGRNNEQFF
size: -; V: TRBV29-1; D: -; J: TRBJ2-5; DNA: TGCAGCGTTGAGTCGGGGAACCAAGAGACCCAGTACTTC; CDR3: CSVESGNQETQYF
size: -; V: TRBV9; D: TRBD1; J: TRBJ1-2; DNA: TGTGCCAGCAGCGTAGGCGGACAGGGGCATGGCTACACCTTC; CDR3: CASSVGGQGHGYTF
size: -; V: TRBV30; D: TRBD1; J: TRBJ1-2; DNA: TGTGCCTTGTCGGGGACAGGGGTATTTGGCTACACCTTC; CDR3: CALSGTGVFGYTF
size: -; V: TRBV9; D: TRBD2; J: TRBJ2-7; DNA: TGTGCCAGCAGCGTAGCTCCGGGACTAGCGGGACACGAGCAGTACTTC; CDR3: CASSVAPGLAGHEQYF
size: -; V: TRBV20-1; D: TRBD2; J: TRBJ2-1; DNA: TGCAGTGCCCGACTAGCGGGAGACAATGAGCAGTTCTTC; CDR3: CSARLAGDNEQFF
size: -; V: TRBV3-1; D: -; J: TRBJ2-3; DNA: TGTGCCAGCAGCCCCAAGTTCGGCGGGGCAGATACGCAGTATTTT; CDR3: CASSPKFGGADTQYF
size: -; V: TRBV5-1; D: TRBD2; J: TRBJ2-3; DNA: TGCGCCAGCAGCTTCACTAGCGGGTACACAGATACGCAGTATTTT; CDR3: CASSFTSGYTDTQYF
size: -; V: TRBV3-1; D: -; J: TRBJ2-4; DNA: TGTGCCAGCAGCAAACAACTAGGGCTAGCCAAAAACATTCAGTACTTC; CDR3: CASSKQLGLAKNIQYF
size: -; V: TRBV20-1; D: -; J: TRBJ1-5; DNA: TGCAGTGCAAGAACCGAGGTAGGACGAGGCAATCAGCCCCAGCATTTT; CDR3: CSARTEVGRGNQPQHF
size: -; V: TRBV9; D: -; J: TRBJ1-2; DNA: TGTGCCAGCAGCCCTCCCGGAAGGCTGCCTAACTATGGCTACACCTTC; CDR3: CASSPPGRLPNYGYTF
size: -; V: TRBV4-1; D: TRBD1; J: TRBJ2-7; DNA: TGCGCCAGCAGCCAAGGGGCACTGTCGTGGGACAGGCACTACGAGCAGTACTTC; CDR3: CASSQGALSWDRHYEQYF
size: -; V: TRBV29-1; D: TRBD2; J: TRBJ2-1; DNA: TGCAGCGTTGGTTATCTGGGACTAGCGGCATTCATCTCCTACAATGAGCAGTTCTTC; CDR3: CSVGYLGLAAFISYNEQFF
size: -; V: TRBV4-2; D: TRBD2; J: TRBJ2-7; DNA: TGTGCCAGCAGCCAAGATGGGGGGGGTGAGTCGGTCAACGAGCAGTACTTC; CDR3: CASSQDGGGESVNEQYF
size: -; V: TRBV29-1; D: -; J: TRBJ2-7; DNA: TGCAGCGTCCAGGGGATCTCCTACGAGCAGTACTTC; CDR3: CSVQGISYEQYF
size: -; V: TRBV7-9; D: -; J: TRBJ2-5; DNA: TGTGCCAGCAGCCACGAAGAGACCCAGTACTTC; CDR3: CASSHEETQYF
size: -; V: TRBV7-9; D: TRBD2; J: TRBJ2-3; DNA: TGTGCCAGCAGCCGTGGGACTAGCGGGACCACAGATACGCAGTATTTT; CDR3: CASSRGTSGTTDTQYF
size: -; V: TRBV29-1; D: -; J: TRBJ1-2; DNA: TGCAGCGTCCTGACAGGTGGGGGTCATGGCTACACCTTC; CDR3: CSVLTGGGHGYTF
size: once; V: TRBV24-1; D: TRBD2; J: TRBJ2-3; DNA: TGTGCCACCAGTGATTTGCATCTCCCAGGACTAGCGGGAGATAGGGATACGCAGTATTTT; CDR3: CATSDLHLPGLAGDRDTQYF
size: -; V: TRBV6-5; D: TRBD1; J: TRBJ2-7; DNA: TGTGCCAGCAATGCCCTTACCGGGACAGCGTACGAGCAGTACTTC; CDR3: CASNALTGTAYEQYF
size: once; V: TRBV29-1; D: TRBD1; J: TRBJ1-1; DNA: TGCAGCGCGCACCGGGACAGGGATGGAACTGAAGCTTTCTTT; CDR3: CSAHRDRDGTEAFF
size: -; V: TRBV20-1; D: -; J: TRBJ1-1; DNA: TGCAGTGCTAGAGTCGGGACCGAAGCTTTCTTT; CDR3: CSARVGTEAFF
size: -; V: TRBV5-6; D: -; J: TRBJ2-5; DNA: TGTGCCAGCAGTAAAAAGAACCAAGAGACCCAGTACTTC; CDR3: CASSKKNQETQYF
size: -; V: TRBV29-1; D: TRBD1; J: TRBJ2-2; DNA: TGCAGCGGGAAGGGACAGACAAACACCGGGGAGCTGTTTTTT; CDR3: CSGKGQTNTGELFF
size: once; V: TRBV4-1; D: TRBD2; J: TRBJ2-5; DNA: TGCGCCAGCAGCCAACCTCTCGGGGGGGAGACCCAGTACTTC; CDR3: CASSQPLGGETQYF
size: once; V: TRBV11-3; D: -; J: TRBJ2-5; DNA: TGTGCCAGCAGCTTAATAGGGGCGGAGACCCAGTACTTC; CDR3: CASSLIGAETQYF
size: -; V: TRBV7-9; D: TRBD1; J: TRBJ2-7; DNA: TGTGCCAGCAGCTTGGGGACAGGGGGCTCCTACGAGCAGTACTTC; CDR3: CASSLGTGGSYEQYF
size: -; V: TRBV7-9; D: -; J: TRBJ2-1; DNA: TGTGCCAGCAGCTCCCCGCGGGGCGCCGAACCGAACAATGAGCAGTTCTTC; CDR3: CASSSPRGAEPNNEQFF
size: -; V: TRBV5-6; D: -; J: TRBJ1-1; DNA: TGTGCCAGCAGCCCGAGTCGAAGTGAAGCTTTCTTT; CDR3: CASSPSRSEAFF
size: -; V: TRBV25-1; D: TRBD1; J: TRBJ1-1; DNA: TGTGCCAGCACCCTGACAGGGGGCTGGGCTGAAGCTTTCTTT; CDR3: CASTLTGGWAEAFF
size: -; V: TRBV10-3; D: -; J: TRBJ1-2; DNA: TGTGCCATCAGTGAGTCGCACAAGCATGGCTACACCTTC; CDR3: CAISESHKHGYTF
size: -; V: TRBV23-1; D: -; J: TRBJ1-5; DNA: TGCGCCAGCAGTCAACCGACAGGTCCCCATCAGCCCCAGCATTTT; CDR3: CASSQPTGPHQPQHF
size: -; V: TRBV6-1; D: -; J: TRBJ2-7; DNA: TGTGCCAGCGGGGGTGGGGGAAGAGGCGGGGACTCCTACGAGCAGTACTTC; CDR3: CASGGGGRGGDSYEQYF
size: -; V: TRBV4-1; D: -; J: TRBJ1-2; DNA: TGCGCCAGCAGCCAAGGTCGAGGGAGCTATGGCTACACCTTC; CDR3: CASSQGRGSYGYTF
size: -; V: TRBV29-1; D: -; J: TRBJ1-5; DNA: TGCAGCGTTGGAGGGGACCATAGCAATCAGCCCCAGCATTTT; CDR3: CSVGGDHSNQPQHF
size: -; V: TRBV29-1; D: TRBD2; J: TRBJ2-7; DNA: TGCAGCGCCGGGTCATGGACTAGCGGGAGACAAGGGCAGTACTTC; CDR3: CSAGSWTSGRQGQYF
size: -; V: TRBV3-1; D: -; J: TRBJ1-2; DNA: TGTGCCAGCACCCAAGGATATTTTAGTGGCTACACCTTC; CDR3: CASTQGYFSGYTF
size: -; V: TRBV2; D: TRBD1; J: TRBJ2-1; DNA: TGTGCCAGCATCCCGGGACAGGGGCACAATGAGCAGTTCTTC; CDR3: CASIPGQGHNEQFF
size: once; V: TRBV4-2; D: -; J: TRBJ2-3; DNA: TGTGCCAGCAGCCCAGCCGGCGGGGAAAGCACAGATACGCAGTATTTT; CDR3: CASSPAGGESTDTQYF
size: -; V: TRBV10-3; D: -; J: TRBJ2-7; DNA: TGTGCCATCCTCGTCGTCCGGGACACATCCTACGAGCAGTACTTC; CDR3: CAILVVRDTSYEQYF
size: -; V: TRBV28; D: -; J: TRBJ2-7; DNA: TGTGCCAGCAGTTCTGACTACGAGCAGTACTTC; CDR3: CASSSDYEQYF